The clone carrying this T cell receptor beta chain was seen just once. Its antigen is not identified. Building of the TCR beta libraries involved iRepertoire HTBI primers and Arm-PCR of CDR3 regions. Each CDR3 protein is one row after TCRdb ran MiXCR on the multiplex PCR reads. The sample carries a few hundred thousand distinct CDR3 sequences, 13% recorded once. The sample is drawn from a study of regulatory T cells in long-lasting Graves disease. Broader study findings: Clonotypes that were public and shared totalled 2,500 to 3,000 in persistent patients versus roughly 1,000 in new patients.

Time point defined: newly diagnosed GD, antithyroid drugs for less than 3 months. Preparation of the TCR library used RNA extracted from PBMCs. The junction had 13 bases not matched to a gene; V was cut back by 6 bases and J by 7 bases. The CDR3 spans 14 residues. The V gene's germline CDR1 is DFQATT and CDR2 SNEGSKA (reference sequence). The sample was also linked to a second study, of T cells in Graves' hyperthyroidism and ophthalmopathy.

The chain uses TRBV20-1 and TRBJ2-7; 9 nucleotides align to TRBD1. The sequence was collected from a man in his thirties or forties with Graves disease. The sample here was peripheral blood mononuclear cells (PBMCs), taken at new diagnosis, from a patient treated with antithyroid drugs. CDR3 coding DNA: TGCAGTGCCCCGGTCTATGGACAGGGGAATGAGCAGTACTTC. Amino acid sequence: CSAPVYGQGNEQYF.